Listed here is a single T cell receptor beta chain. Deletions cut 5 bases from V and 4 bases from J, with 15 bases between. The germline CDR1 and CDR2 sequences are MDHEN and SYDVKM. This CDR3 has 15 residues. The repertoire was sequenced with immunoSEQ multiplex PCR; TCRdb's copy has only in-frame clones and lacks some. The data hold 90,000 or so clones, with approximately 81% observed a single time. The sample is drawn from a study of cytomegalovirus exposure and HLA in healthy donors. The chain recombines TRBV28 with TRBJ1-5; D unresolved. This clonotype was obtained from a young man in good health and CMV-seropositive. Input material: PBMCs. The CDR3 DNA sequence: TGTGCCAGCAGTCCTCCCACTCTCGAGAATCAGCCCCAGCATTTT. This codes for CASSPPTLENQPQHF.